This TCR beta chain was recovered during a study of blood T cell repertoires in COVID-19. The CDR3 sequence is 17 residues long. The germline V and J ends were trimmed by 0 bases and 1 base, with 16 bases remaining between them. Germline values: CDR1 MGHRA, CDR2 YSYEKL. TCRdb's copy holds only in-frame clones and misses some; the assay was immunoSEQ multiplex PCR. The sample has 430,000 or so clones, roughly 90% seen once. Exposed participants encountered a COVID-19 case during the 2 weeks preceding study entry. The sequenced sample was PBMCs or T cells enriched from blood (not recorded which). The J gene is TRBJ2-7, the V gene TRBV4-1; TRBD1 might be the D (6 bases). This clonotype was obtained from a woman aged 18-29 years who had been exposed to COVID-19. CDR3 nucleotides: TGCGCCAGCAGCCAAGACAGGGGAGAGGCAAGATCCTACGAGCAGTACTTC. Translating gives CASSQDRGEARSYEQYF.